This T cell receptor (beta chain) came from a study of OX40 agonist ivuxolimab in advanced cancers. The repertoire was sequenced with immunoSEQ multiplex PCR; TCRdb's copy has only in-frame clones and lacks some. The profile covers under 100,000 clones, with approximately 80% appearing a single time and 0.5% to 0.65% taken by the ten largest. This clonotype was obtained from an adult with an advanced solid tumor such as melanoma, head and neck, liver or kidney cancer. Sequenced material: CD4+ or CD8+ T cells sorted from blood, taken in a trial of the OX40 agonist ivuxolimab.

CDR3 DNA sequence: TGTGCCACCAGCAGAGTTAATGAAAAACTGTTTTTT. Protein product: CATSRVNEKLFF. The rearrangement uses TRBV15 and TRBJ1-4, with D unresolved. Trimming cost V 1 base and J 4 bases, with 1 base left between them. The germline gives CDR1 LNHNV, CDR2 YYDKDF (reference sequence). There are 12 residues in the CDR3.